A selection of T cell receptor beta chains follows, all from one sample in a study of vaccination and CD4 T cells after COVID-19. TCRdb re-derived calls from the PCR reads in MiXCR, one entry per CDR3 protein. The sample has around 13,000 distinct CDR3 sequences, roughly 58% seen once. These receptors have no identified antigens. The sequencing used CD4+ T cells from blood, cultured in vitro, collected before SARS-CoV-2 vaccination. These receptors all stem from a human donor who had recovered from COVID-19. Each CDR3 is given with its conserved first and last residue.

CDR3aa	len	j_gene	v_gene
CASSFKLGETGELFF	15	TRBJ2-2	TRBV7-8
CASSSGDSWNTEAFF	15	TRBJ1-1	TRBV27
CASSLRGGSLNTGELFF	17	TRBJ2-2	TRBV7-2
CSGGTRDHTDTQYF	14	TRBJ2-3	TRBV20-1
CSAGLGIEETQYF	13	TRBJ2-5	TRBV20-1
CASTPDFPNEQFF	13	TRBJ2-1	TRBV7-9
CATNNPMGRSNTEAFF	16	TRBJ1-1	TRBV6-1
CASKAGMSTEAFF	13	TRBJ1-1	TRBV12-3/TRBV12-4
CASSPDRANTEAFF	14	TRBJ1-1	TRBV7-9
CASSGDRGADTQYF	14	TRBJ2-3	TRBV5-1
CASSPQWSKNTEAFF	15	TRBJ1-1	TRBV12-3/TRBV12-4
CASSVSGGSTDTQYF	15	TRBJ2-3	TRBV7-9
CAISESGVNYGYTF	14	TRBJ1-2	TRBV10-3
CAWSVSRQGNSPLHF	15	TRBJ1-6	TRBV30
CASTRDRAYEQYF	13	TRBJ2-7	TRBV2
CASMSSGGPGATQYF	15	TRBJ2-5	TRBV6-1
CASSPQATYEQYF	13	TRBJ2-7	TRBV6-1
CASRRDSQNIQYF	13	TRBJ2-4	TRBV6-1
CASSLQGGPQYF	12	TRBJ2-3	TRBV28
CASSSTGKEQFF	12	TRBJ2-1	TRBV6-5
CASSYRDSNQPQHF	14	TRBJ1-5	TRBV6-5
CASSILGVRQPQHF	14	TRBJ1-5	TRBV19